This TCR beta chain was identified in a study of T cell repertoires in aging, cancer and after chemotherapy (dated by TCRdb to between 2019 and 2020). Background on the whole study: Donors were distributed across six age groups ranging from 30 or younger to 70 or older, with at least three individuals included per group. In the hematological group, the paired samples taken before and after chemotherapy came from chronic lymphocytic leukemia patients who were treated with regimens based on fludarabine or bendamustine. In total, the full dataset held 10 million or so TCR reads. Peripheral blood TCR beta repertoires from healthy donors and cancer patients were profiled to examine immunoaging and T cell reconstitution after chemotherapy. The cohort comprised 200 to 250 cancer patients, more than 85 with hematological and fewer than 140 with solid cancers, plus 95 healthy donors as a reference group. Study-wide conclusions, independent of this receptor: Hematological cancer patients had lymphoid organ infiltration, which may itself impair thymic emigration or peripheral T cell expansion. It was noted by the authors that conclusions about immunological memory after chemotherapy cannot be drawn from the repertoire data. In healthy donors, the decline in TCR diversity with age was mainly due to loss of richness, whereas in cancer patients loss of evenness also played a role. In both cancer cohorts, median generation probability rose over the chemotherapy interval, which suggests that the repertoire was reconstituted through rebound thymic output. Significantly lower blood TCR diversity and higher clonality were observed in untreated patients with hematological or solid cancers than in age-matched healthy donors.

The junction shows trimming of 5 bases on V and 0 bases on J, plus 10 bases between the germline ends. The CDR3 measures 15 amino acids from cysteine to phenylalanine. The only DNA kept is the CDR3, 45 bases in frame from the first base. CDR1 MNHEY and CDR2 SVGAGI were looked up in the germline V gene. Instead of sorted cells or RNA, genomic DNA extracted from peripheral blood served as the source for amplifying TCR beta rearrangements. Rearranged TRB sequences spanning V, D and J segments were amplified by multiplex touch-down PCR using a mixed TRB-A/B primer pool. Two consecutive PCR reactions with Phusion HS II polymerase added Illumina adapters and sample indices to the amplicons. After gel purification with the NucleoSpin Gel and PCR Clean-up kit, the amplicons were checked using Qubit and an Agilent 2100 Bioanalyzer. Sequencing of the libraries was done on an Illumina MiSeq with paired-end, single-indexed 600-cycle runs. In the paper's pipeline: TRB sequences were processed with MiXCR versions 2.12 and 3.0.5. Each unique CDR3 nucleotide sequence was treated as one clone, and only productive sequences with two or more reads were kept. Repertoire metrics included Shannon diversity, evenness, clonality (one minus evenness), and alpha-parameterized diversity profiles from alpha 0 to 5. The IGoR algorithm was used to calculate generation probabilities for clones in the paired samples taken before and after chemotherapy. Using fastp trimming at Q25 and MiXCR clonotype assembly, TCRdb reanalyzed the public sequencing data and kept in-frame beta chains. Merged by CDR3 protein, the rows form single entries marked with the most common genes and DNA. None of the V and J calls come from the authors' own analysis; TCRdb made them. The sample has about 4,300 distinct CDR3 sequences on record, 39% of them singletons. Roughly 3.6% of the sample belongs to the ten largest clones.

Relative to its sample, this clonotype is medium-sized (0.01 to 0.1%). What this receptor recognizes is not known. One base away there is no much larger clone; base qualities are not given. The sequence was collected from a human donor with a blood cancer. Sequencing was carried out using blood. Recombination joined TRBV6-5 with TRBJ2-2; the best D guess is TRBD1, with 5 bases matching. In nucleotide form, the sequence is TGTGCCAGCAGTCAGACAGAATCGAACACCGGGGAGCTGTTTTTT. Translated, it gives CASSQTESNTGELFF.